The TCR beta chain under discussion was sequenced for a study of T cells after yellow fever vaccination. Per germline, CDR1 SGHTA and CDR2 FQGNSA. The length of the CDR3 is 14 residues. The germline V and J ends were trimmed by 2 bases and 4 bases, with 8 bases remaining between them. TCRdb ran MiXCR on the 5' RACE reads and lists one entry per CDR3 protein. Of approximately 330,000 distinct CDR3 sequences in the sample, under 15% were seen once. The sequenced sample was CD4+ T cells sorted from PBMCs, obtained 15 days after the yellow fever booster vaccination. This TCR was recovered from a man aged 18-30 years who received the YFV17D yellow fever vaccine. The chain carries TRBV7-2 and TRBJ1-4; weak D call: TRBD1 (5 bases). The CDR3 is CASSLRGSNEKLFF. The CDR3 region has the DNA TGTGCCAGCAGCTTAAGGGGTAGTAATGAAAAACTGTTTTTT.